This is a list of T cell receptor beta chains from one sample in a study of long-term antiretroviral therapy in people with HIV. The method was immunoSEQ multiplex PCR; TCRdb's version includes in-frame clones alone and lacks a portion of them. The sample holds about 39,000 clones; around 80% are singletons and the top ten take about 6%. Sample: unsorted PBMCs, taken 0.6 years after starting antiretroviral therapy. These receptor sequences come from a man between 18 and 29 years old with HIV. Each CDR3 is given with its conserved first and last residue. The order of the fields is J gene, V gene, D gene, clone size, CDR3 protein, CDR3 DNA. D genes are given only for firm matches. Clone size is shown for a subset of rows, as once, few, many or a class of expanded clone.

>TRBJ2-1|TRBV18|-|-
CASSPATEQFF
TGTGCCAGCTCACCTGCGACTGAGCAGTTCTTC
>TRBJ2-7|TRBV6-6|-|-
CASSYSPALDEQYF
TGTGCCAGCAGTTACTCTCCAGCGTTAGACGAGCAGTACTTC
>TRBJ1-1|TRBV28|-|-
CASSETTGLLDTEAFF
TGTGCCAGCAGTGAGACTACAGGTCTTCTGGACACTGAAGCTTTCTTT
>TRBJ1-3|TRBV19|TRBD1|-
CASRDRGTGNTIYF
TGTGCCAGCAGGGACAGGGGGACCGGAAACACCATATATTTT
>TRBJ2-3|TRBV9|TRBD1|-
CASSAQGASGTDTQYF
TGTGCCAGCAGCGCCCAGGGGGCGAGCGGCACAGATACGCAGTATTTT
>TRBJ1-5|TRBV28|-|-
CATWVRGNQPQHF
TGTGCCACCTGGGTCCGAGGCAATCAGCCCCAGCATTTT
>TRBJ1-2|TRBV18|TRBD1|-
CASSPGTGGFNYGYTF
TGTGCCAGCTCACCCGGGACAGGGGGATTCAACTATGGCTACACCTTC
>TRBJ2-3|TRBV5-5|TRBD1|-
CASSLGQGWDTQYF
TGTGCCAGCAGCTTAGGACAGGGTTGGGATACGCAGTATTTT
>TRBJ2-1|TRBV4-1|TRBD2|-
CASSQDGPSGWGVYNEQFF
TGCGCCAGCAGCCAAGATGGTCCTAGCGGGTGGGGGGTCTACAATGAGCAGTTCTTC
>TRBJ2-7|TRBV7-2|TRBD1|-
CASRGPGTADYEQYF
TGTGCCAGCAGGGGACCCGGGACAGCGGATTACGAGCAGTACTTC
>TRBJ2-3|TRBV19|TRBD1|-
CATDRGPSTDTQYF
TGTGCCACGGACAGGGGACCCAGCACAGATACGCAGTATTTT
>TRBJ2-7|TRBV28|TRBD1|-
CASKIQGAGSSYEQYF
TGTGCCAGCAAAATACAGGGGGCGGGAAGCTCCTACGAGCAGTACTTC
>TRBJ1-2|TRBV2|-|-
CASRLEGGANYGYTF
TGTGCCAGCAGGCTAGAGGGGGGAGCTAACTATGGCTACACCTTC
>TRBJ2-6|TRBV27|-|once
CASSLGWGEPRSGANVLTF
TGTGCCAGCAGTTTAGGCTGGGGGGAACCCCGCTCTGGGGCCAACGTCCTGACTTTC
>TRBJ2-1|TRBV5-1|TRBD2|-
CASSLGLAGGGNEQFF
TGCGCCAGCAGCTTGGGACTAGCGGGAGGTGGCAATGAGCAGTTCTTC
>TRBJ2-2|TRBV27|-|medium-sized
CASSVNRNTGELFF
TGTGCCAGCAGTGTAAACAGGAACACCGGGGAGCTGTTTTTT
>TRBJ2-7|TRBV29-1|TRBD2|-
CSVEIPSGTYEQYF
TGCAGCGTTGAAATTCCTAGCGGGACTTACGAGCAGTACTTC
>TRBJ1-3|TRBV7-2|-|once
CASSSRMVSGGNTIYF
TGTGCCAGCAGTTCCAGGATGGTGTCAGGTGGAAACACCATATATTTT
>TRBJ2-1|TRBV5-1|-|few
CASSPYRTYNEQFF
TGCGCCAGCAGCCCCTACCGGACCTACAATGAGCAGTTCTTC
>TRBJ2-1|TRBV2|TRBD2|once
CASSAAGGPVIEQFF
TGTGCCAGCAGTGCCGCGGGAGGGCCTGTAATTGAGCAGTTCTTC
>TRBJ2-3|TRBV7-8|-|once
CASRSLPGHNTDTQYF
TGTGCCAGCAGGTCACTCCCGGGACATAACACAGATACGCAGTATTTT
>TRBJ2-3|TRBV4-3|TRBD2|-
CASSQGLAGALTDTQYF
TGCGCCAGCAGCCAAGGACTAGCGGGAGCCTTAACAGATACGCAGTATTTT
>TRBJ1-5|TRBV29-1|TRBD1|-
CSVSGGQGHQPQHF
TGCAGCGTCAGCGGCGGACAGGGTCATCAGCCCCAGCATTTT
>TRBJ1-1|TRBV20-1|-|few
CSHLGRTEAFF
TGCAGTCATCTTGGGAGAACTGAAGCTTTCTTT
>TRBJ2-3|TRBV5-1|TRBD1|-
CASSLDYRGADTQYF
TGCGCCAGCAGCTTGGATTACAGGGGAGCAGATACGCAGTATTTT
>TRBJ1-2|TRBV4-2|-|few
CASSPGAGKRSYGYTF
TGTGCCAGCAGCCCCGGGGCCGGGAAGAGGAGCTATGGCTACACCTTC
>TRBJ1-2|TRBV5-1|-|-
CASAEFQQQNYGYTF
TGCGCCAGCGCAGAATTTCAGCAGCAGAACTATGGCTACACCTTC
>TRBJ2-7|TRBV7-2|TRBD2|few
CASQLAGGDYEQYF
TGTGCCAGCCAACTAGCGGGAGGAGACTACGAGCAGTACTTC
>TRBJ2-3|TRBV19|-|-
CACLQRGTDTQYF
TGTGCCTGCCTACAAAGGGGTACAGATACGCAGTATTTT
>TRBJ1-4|TRBV27|-|-
CASSLWGGSSEKLFF
TGTGCCAGCAGTTTATGGGGGGGATCGAGTGAAAAACTGTTTTTT